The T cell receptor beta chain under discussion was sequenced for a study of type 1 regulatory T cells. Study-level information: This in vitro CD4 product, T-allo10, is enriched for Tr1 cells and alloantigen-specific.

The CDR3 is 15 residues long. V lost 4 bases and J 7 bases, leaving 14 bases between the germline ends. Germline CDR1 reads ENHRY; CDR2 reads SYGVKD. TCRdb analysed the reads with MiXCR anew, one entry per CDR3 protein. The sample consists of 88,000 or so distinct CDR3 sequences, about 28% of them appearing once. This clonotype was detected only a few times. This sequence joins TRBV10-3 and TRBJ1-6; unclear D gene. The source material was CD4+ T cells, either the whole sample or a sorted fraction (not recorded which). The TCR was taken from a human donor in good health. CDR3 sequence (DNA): TGTGCCATCAGTGGATCGAAGTTGAGGAATTCACCCCTCCACTTT. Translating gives CAISGSKLRNSPLHF.